The present T cell receptor (beta chain) was sequenced within a study of T cells in Graves' hyperthyroidism and ophthalmopathy. This clonotype has a count of ten or more. The V and J ends lost 2 bases and 10 bases respectively, with 11 bases between them. CDR3 length: 12 amino acids. Amplification yielded TCR beta CDR3 regions, with RNA transcripts as the source. When the TCR CDR3 underwent first-round RT-PCR, the HTBI primer set was used. From the multiplex PCR reads, TCRdb called clonotypes with MiXCR, one entry per CDR3 protein. The sample lists 500,000 to 550,000 distinct CDR3 sequences, less than 25% occurring once.

The origin of this receptor is a man aged 18 to 35 with Graves' hyperthyroidism. Sequencing was performed on blood. The chain links TRBV12-3 or TRBV12-4 to TRBJ1-2; no clear D. The chain's CDR3 is CASSLKAVPYTF. CDR3 coding DNA: TGTGCCAGCAGTTTAAAGGCAGTTCCCTACACCTTC.